The clone carrying this T cell receptor (beta chain) was found a few times. A much larger clone is a single base away; this may be a read error. This entry belongs to a study of T cells in Graves' hyperthyroidism and ophthalmopathy. This CDR3 comprises 15 residues. Germline V gene lookup returns CDR1 SGHAT and CDR2 FQNNGV. TCR beta CDR3 regions were amplified from RNA. The HTBI primer set was used in a first-round RT-PCR of the TCR CDR3. Using its own MiXCR run on the multiplex PCR reads, TCRdb lists one record per CDR3 protein. The sample records fewer than 200,000 distinct CDR3 sequences, 8% to 9.5% being singletons. Exclusion of a patient resulted from uncontrolled infection, other autoimmune disease, pregnancy or lactation.

The chain joins TRBV11-2 to TRBJ2-7, with 8 bases matching TRBD2. Sequenced input: blood. This TCR was sampled from a woman between 18 and 29 years old with Graves' hyperthyroidism that later progressed to Graves' ophthalmopathy. The CDR3 here is CASSAPGGLDYGQYF. CDR3 nucleotides: TGTGCCAGCAGCGCCCCGGGGGGGCTTGACTACGGGCAGTACTTC. Full variable domain (remainder filled in from reference TRBV11-2 and TRBJ2-7): EAGVAQSPRYKIIEKRQSVAFWCNPISGHATLYWYQQILGQGPKLLIQFQNNGVVDDSQLPKDRFSAERLKGVDSTLKIQPAKLEDSAVYLCASSAPGGLDYGQYFGPGTRLTVT.